This TCR beta chain was identified during a study of blood T cell repertoires in COVID-19. Either two negative PCRs, clearance, or symptom resolution qualified Cohort 3 donors as recovered. The table came from immunoSEQ multiplex PCR; TCRdb's copy has only in-frame clones and leaves some out. This repertoire shows some 390,000 clones, under 90% found once; its top ten account for 1.7%. This CDR3 is built from 16 residues. Germline CDR1 MNHEY, CDR2 SVGAGI. Trimming took 2 bases from V and 0 from J, leaving 13 bases between them. The sequenced sample consisted of PBMCs or T cells enriched from blood (not recorded which). The chain links TRBV6-5 to TRBJ1-1; D is possibly TRBD1 (6 bases). The receptor was derived from a young woman who had recovered from COVID-19. The chain's CDR3 is CASSYAKDSMNTEAFF. CDR3 sequence (DNA): TGTGCCAGCAGTTACGCCAAGGACAGCATGAACACTGAAGCTTTCTTT.